These 24 T cell receptor beta chains originate from one sample sequenced in a study of tumor-infiltrating lymphocytes in primary liver carcinoma. Priming with a constant-region primer yielded TCR beta cDNA from 450 to 550 ng total RNA. Construction of TCR beta libraries relied on three successive nested multiplex PCR rounds employing slightly modified ARM-PCR. Researchers ran the first two PCR rounds for roughly 10 cycles each with TRBV1-TRBV30 forward primers and a C-beta reverse primer. Using its own MiXCR run on the multiplex PCR reads, TCRdb lists one record per CDR3 protein. The sample shows around 71,000 distinct CDR3 sequences, 60% to 80% of them seen only once. For each extraction, RNA and DNA were obtained together from roughly 20-30 mg of unsorted bulk tissue. Sequencing was carried out using liver tumor tissue from sampling region 4. As to subset: tumor region T4, right-lateral pole. These receptors all stem from a woman aged 60-70 years with primary liver carcinoma and hepatitis B virus infection.

A remark on this clonotype: An end of the junction does not agree with germline; a read error may underlie this. This chain uses TRBV4-1 with TRBJ2-7, with D hard to call. This CDR3 has 16 amino acids. Looked up from germline, CDR1 is MGHRA and CDR2 is YSYEKL. CDR3 in DNA: TGTGCCAGCAGCCAATCCTGGGCGCAGGCACCCTACGAGCAGTACTTC. Protein product: CASSQSWAQAPYEQYF.

Regarding this clonotype: Since no conserved phenylalanine or tryptophan closes the CDR3, a read error is the likely cause. The rearrangement uses TRBV29-1 and TRBJ1-2, with 10 bases aligning to TRBD1. The CDR3 length is 15 residues. V shed 5 bases, J shed 3 bases, and the junction held 9 bases outside the gene matches. Germline assignment: CDR1 SQVTM and CDR2 ANQGSEA. The CDR3 DNA reads as TGCAGCGTTCGACAGGGGGCGCGGATGGACTATGGCTACACCTCC. Translating gives CSVRQGARMDYGYTS.

On this clonotype itself: Its ends do not fully match the called genes, so a read error is possible. The CDR3 coding sequence is TGTGCCAGCAGCTTAGGGCGGATGAGATCCTACAATGAACAGTTCTTC. Translation: CASSLGRMRSYNEQFF. The V call is TRBV11-2, the J call TRBJ2-1; the D is unclear. Germline CDR1 and CDR2: SGHAT and FQNNGV. CDR3 length: 16 amino acids.

This clonotype has a count of ten or more. One end of the junction does not line up with germline, which may come from a read error. In nucleotides, the CDR3 is TGTGCCAGCAGTTCAAACTCCGGGACAGGGGGCAACTTC. Residues: CASSSNSGTGGNF. The rearrangement links TRBV28 to TRBJ2-7; 12 nucleotides match TRBD1. This CDR3 region has 13 residues. The germline V gene has CDR1 MDHEN and CDR2 SYDVKM.

The J gene is TRBJ2-2, the V gene TRBV5-1; no firm D call. The germline V gene has CDR1 SGHRS and CDR2 YFSETQ. CDR3 length: 13 residues. V was clipped by 0 bases and J by 7 bases, with 7 bases between them. The CDR3 sequence is CASSLGNIGELFF. The DNA for the CDR3 is TGCGCCAGCAGCTTGGGAAATATCGGGGAGCTGTTTTTT.

To note about this clonotype: This may arise from a read error, as a much more abundant clone is one base away. The rearrangement links TRBV30 to TRBJ1-2; the D is unclear. The CDR3 length is 13 residues. Germline V lookup: CDR1 GTSNPN, CDR2 SVGIG (reference sequence). CDR3 amino acids: CVWSMAGLYGYTF. The DNA of the CDR3 is TGTGTCTGGAGTATGGCGGGCCTATATGGCTACACCTTC.

This clonotype was found once. This may be a read error, as it is one base from a much larger clone. The chain combines TRBV28 with TRBJ2-1, with 10 bases matching TRBD2. Germline CDR1 MDHEN, CDR2 SYDVKM. The CDR3 runs 15 residues. The CDR3 here is CTSSLRSSGSTEQFF. DNA for the CDR3: TGTACCAGCAGTTTAAGGTCTAGCGGGAGCACTGAGCAGTTCTTC.

Comment on this clonotype: Just one base apart from a much larger clone, this may be a read error. The CDR3 ends on some other residue instead of the conserved phenylalanine or tryptophan, so this is likely a read error. The chain joins TRBV30 to TRBJ2-2; D perhaps matches TRBD1 (6 bases). The CDR3 sequence is 13 residues long. Trimming removed 0 bases at V and 7 bases at J, with 9 bases between. The germline V gene encodes CDR1 GTSNPN and CDR2 SVGIG (reference sequence). CDR3 region: CAWSVQGSGELFS. CDR3 sequence (DNA): TGTGCCTGGAGTGTACAGGGAAGCGGGGAGCTGTTTTCT.

Of note for this clonotype: A junction boundary mismatches the germline segment, possibly from a read error. This chain connects TRBV6-2 or TRBV6-3 to TRBJ2-1, with a tentative D call TRBD2 (6 bases). This CDR3 region has 13 residues. CDR1 and CDR2 (germline): MNHEY, SVGEGT. CDR3 DNA sequence: TGTGCTACTCTGGCGGGAATGAGGAATGAGCAGTTATTC. It specifies CATLAGMRNEQLF.

As for this clonotype: One end of the junction fails to match germline, which may point to a read error. V is TRBV7-3 and J is TRBJ2-2; 9 nucleotides match TRBD2. The CDR3 is made up of 16 amino acids. Germline V gene sequence: CDR1 SGHTA, CDR2 FQGTGA. CDR3 residues: CTSSLTAGGVTGELLF. CDR3 in DNA: TGTACTAGCAGCTTAACTGCGGGAGGGGTCACCGGGGAGCTGCTTTTT.

Of note for this clonotype: The junction departs from the called germline gene at one end, perhaps through a read error. V and J are TRBV29-1 and TRBJ1-1; 7 positions match TRBD1. Per the germline V gene, CDR1 is SQVTM and CDR2 is ANQGSEA. This CDR3 comprises 15 residues. Here the CDR3 reads CSVRGLMGQNTGAFF. The DNA for the CDR3 is TGCAGCGTTAGAGGACTTATGGGACAGAACACTGGAGCTTTCTTT.

This clonotype has only a few counts. The junction does not match germline at one end; this may be a read error. V is TRBV11-2 and J is TRBJ2-3, with D hard to call. The CDR3 length is 12 residues. Germline V gene sequence: CDR1 SGHAT, CDR2 FQNNGV. The CDR3 bases are TGTACCAGTAGCCCCTGGGCAGATACGCAGTATTTT. Translated, it gives CTSSPWADTQYF. The whole variable domain, filled in from reference TRBV11-2 and TRBJ2-3, reads EAGVAQSPRYKIIEKRQSVAFWCNPISGHATLYWYQQILGQGPKLLIQFQNNGVVDDSQLPKDRFSAERLKGVDSTLKIQPAKLEDSAVYLCTSSPWADTQYFGPGTRLTVL.

This clonotype showed up just a few times. The chain couples TRBV19 to TRBJ1-4, with D possibly TRBD1 on 5 matching bases. The CDR3 spans 15 residues. The ends were cut back, 3 bases at V and 5 bases at J, with 13 bases in the middle. Germline values: CDR1 LNHDA, CDR2 SQIVND (reference sequence). CDR3 in amino acids: CASSIWDGPNEKLFF. CDR3 coding DNA: TGTGCCAGTAGTATTTGGGACGGTCCAAATGAAAAACTGTTTTTT.

This clonotype appeared once. An end of the junction differs from the germline gene, which may be a read error. V is TRBV11-2 and J is TRBJ2-3, with 9 bases lining up with TRBD1. This CDR3 comprises 16 residues. The germline V gene has CDR1 SGHAT and CDR2 FQNNGV. The CDR3 DNA is TGTGCCAGCAACTCAACCCGGTTACAGGGGGCGGATACGCTGTATTTT. Protein sequence: CASNSTRLQGADTLYF.

This chain uses TRBV4-2 with TRBJ2-7; TRBD2 matches at 8 bases. CDR3 length: 14 amino acids. With V trimmed by 8 bases and J by 2 bases, 8 bases remained unmatched. CDR1 and CDR2 (germline): LGHNA, YNFKEQ. CDR3: CASGGGGRPYEQYF. Written as DNA, the CDR3 is TGTGCCAGCGGGGGGGGCGGGAGGCCCTACGAGCAGTACTTC.

This clonotype was detected only a few times. The chain links TRBV28 to TRBJ2-3; 8 nucleotides align to TRBD1. After removal of 4 bases from V and 6 bases from J, the junction contained 12 bases not matched to a gene. The CDR3 is made up of 16 amino acids. CDR1 and CDR2 (germline): MDHEN, SYDVKM. The CDR3 nucleotides are TGTGCCAGCAGTTCCCCCGACTGGACAGGGCCTGATACGCAGTATTTT. Translating it yields CASSSPDWTGPDTQYF. Complete variable domain (other parts from reference TRBV28 and TRBJ2-3): DVKVTQSSRYLVKRTGEKVFLECVQDMDHENMFWYRQDPGLGLRLIYFSYDVKMKEKGDIPEGYSVSREKKERFSLILESASTNQTSMYLCASSSPDWTGPDTQYFGPGTRLTVL.

On this clonotype: Given a much more abundant clone one base away, this may be a read error. CDR3 amino acids: CASSLGTTGPQENQYF. As DNA, the CDR3 is TGCGCCAGCAGCTTGGGAACGACAGGGCCCCAAGAGAACCAGTACTTC. The chain is built from TRBV5-1 and TRBJ2-5, with 7 positions matching TRBD1. Germline CDR1 is SGHRS and CDR2 is YFSETQ. The CDR3 contains 16 residues.

Points on this clonotype: The junction departs from germline at one end; a sequencing error may be responsible. The V call is TRBV6-1, the J call TRBJ2-7; D not resolved. This CDR3 has 13 amino acids. CDR1 and CDR2 (germline): MNHNS, SASEGT. The CDR3 region is CASNILEVDERYF. CDR3 coding DNA: TGTGCCAGCAACATCTTAGAAGTCGACGAGCGGTACTTC.

The J gene is TRBJ2-5, the V gene TRBV6-2 or TRBV6-3, with 7 positions matching TRBD2. Germline V gene sequence: CDR1 MNHEY, CDR2 SVGEGT. This CDR3 has 16 residues. The V gene end was trimmed by 7 bases and the J gene end by 7 bases; junction bases not matched to a gene: 18. CDR3 DNA sequence: TGTGCCAGCATTTATTCAGGACTAGGATCCTCGGGGACCCAGTACTTC. Its protein product is CASIYSGLGSSGTQYF.

As regards this clonotype: One end of the junction does not line up with germline, which may come from a read error. The chain combines TRBV29-1 with TRBJ2-1, with TRBD2 as a possible D gene (5 bases). The CDR3 consists of 12 residues. The V gene's germline CDR1 is SQVTM and CDR2 ANQGSEA. Written as DNA, the CDR3 is TGCAACGTTGGACTTACGAAAAGTGAGCAGTTCTTC. Translated: CNVGLTKSEQFF.

On this clonotype itself: A much larger clone lies a single base off, so this may be a read error. V usage is TRBV28 and J usage is TRBJ1-4; the D is unclear. There are 14 residues in the CDR3. In germline, CDR1 is MDHEN, CDR2 SYDVKM. The germline V and J ends were trimmed by 1 base and 6 bases, with 9 bases remaining between them. CDR3 nucleotides: TGTGCCAGCAGTTTATACAATGGTGATGAAAAACTGTTTTTT. Protein sequence: CASSLYNGDEKLFF.

The gene calls are TRBV12-3 or TRBV12-4 and TRBJ2-7; D unresolved. The CDR3 spans 11 residues. The V gene lost 10 bases and the J gene lost 6 bases, with 13 bases spanning the gap. The chain's CDR3 is CANTPGIEQYF. The CDR3 nucleotides are TGTGCCAATACCCCAGGTATCGAGCAGTACTTC.

Turning to this clonotype: A read error is likely, as this CDR3 ends without the conserved phenylalanine or tryptophan. CDR3 loop: CSVGGQGDEQFL. The CDR3, as DNA: TGCAGCGTTGGGGGACAGGGAGATGAGCAGTTCTTA. This chain connects TRBV29-1 to TRBJ2-1; TRBD1 agrees at 9 bases. With V trimmed by 4 bases and J by 8 bases, 3 bases remained unmatched. This CDR3 comprises 12 residues. Germline V gene sequence: CDR1 SQVTM, CDR2 ANQGSEA.

On this clonotype: Its ends do not fully match the called genes, so a read error is possible. The CDR3 is CSVQTTQGSGNAIYF. In DNA form, the CDR3 reads TGCAGCGTTCAAACGACCCAGGGCTCTGGAAACGCCATATATTTT. V gene TRBV29-1 combines with J gene TRBJ1-3; tentatively, D is TRBD1 (5 bases). Germline CDR1 reads SQVTM; CDR2 reads ANQGSEA. The CDR3 extends over 15 amino acids. The full variable domain, its missing parts supplied by reference TRBV29-1 and TRBJ1-3, is SAVISQKPSRDICQRGTSLTIQCQVDSQVTMMFWYRQQPGQSLTLIATANQGSEATYESGFVIDKFPISRPNLTFSTLTVSNMSPEDSSIYLCSVQTTQGSGNAIYFGEGSWLTVV.